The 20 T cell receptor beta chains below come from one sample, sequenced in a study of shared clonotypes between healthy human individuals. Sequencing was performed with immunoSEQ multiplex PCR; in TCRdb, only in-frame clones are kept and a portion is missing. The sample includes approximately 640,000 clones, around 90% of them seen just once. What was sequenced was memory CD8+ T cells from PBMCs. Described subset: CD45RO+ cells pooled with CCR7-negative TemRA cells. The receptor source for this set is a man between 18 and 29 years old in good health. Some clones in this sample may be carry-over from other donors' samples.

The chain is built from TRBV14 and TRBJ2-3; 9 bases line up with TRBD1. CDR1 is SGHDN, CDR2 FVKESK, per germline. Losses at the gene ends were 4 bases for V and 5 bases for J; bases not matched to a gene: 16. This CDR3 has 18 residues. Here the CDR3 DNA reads TGTGCCAGCAGCCTCGTCCCGGGACAGGGTCCGGAGAGAGATACGCAGTATTTT. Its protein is CASSLVPGQGPERDTQYF.

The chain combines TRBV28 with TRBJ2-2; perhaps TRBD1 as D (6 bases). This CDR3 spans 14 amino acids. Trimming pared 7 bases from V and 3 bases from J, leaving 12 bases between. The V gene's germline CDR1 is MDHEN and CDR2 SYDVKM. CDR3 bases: TGTGCCAGCACCCAGACAGGCGACACCGGGGAGCTGTTTTTT. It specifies CASTQTGDTGELFF. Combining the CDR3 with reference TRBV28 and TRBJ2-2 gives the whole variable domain DVKVTQSSRYLVKRTGEKVFLECVQDMDHENMFWYRQDPGLGLRLIYFSYDVKMKEKGDIPEGYSVSREKKERFSLILESASTNQTSMYLCASTQTGDTGELFFGEGSRLTVL.

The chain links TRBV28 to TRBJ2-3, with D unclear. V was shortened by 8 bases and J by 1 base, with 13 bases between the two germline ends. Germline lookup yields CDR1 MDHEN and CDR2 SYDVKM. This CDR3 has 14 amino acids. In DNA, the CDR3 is TGTGCCAGCCGAACAGAGAGTCGCACAGATACGCAGTATTTT. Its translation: CASRTESRTDTQYF.

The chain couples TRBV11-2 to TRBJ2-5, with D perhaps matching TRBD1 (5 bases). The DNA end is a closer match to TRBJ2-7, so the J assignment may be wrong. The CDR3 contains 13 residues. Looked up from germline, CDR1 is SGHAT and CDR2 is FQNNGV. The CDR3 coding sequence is TGTGCCAGCAGCTTCGACAGTTCCTACGAGCAGTACTTC. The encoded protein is CASSFDSSYEQYF.

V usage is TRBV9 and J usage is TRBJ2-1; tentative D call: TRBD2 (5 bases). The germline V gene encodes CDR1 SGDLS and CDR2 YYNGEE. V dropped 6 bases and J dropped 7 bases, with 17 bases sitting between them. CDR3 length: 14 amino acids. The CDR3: CASNDYQTPNEQFF. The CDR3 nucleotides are TGTGCCAGCAACGACTATCAAACCCCGAATGAGCAGTTCTTC.

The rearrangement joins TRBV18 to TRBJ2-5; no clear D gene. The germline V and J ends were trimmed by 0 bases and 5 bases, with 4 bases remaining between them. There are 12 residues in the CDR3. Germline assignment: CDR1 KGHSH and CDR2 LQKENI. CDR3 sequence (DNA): TGTGCCAGCTCACCACCGGATGAGACCCAGTACTTC. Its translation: CASSPPDETQYF.

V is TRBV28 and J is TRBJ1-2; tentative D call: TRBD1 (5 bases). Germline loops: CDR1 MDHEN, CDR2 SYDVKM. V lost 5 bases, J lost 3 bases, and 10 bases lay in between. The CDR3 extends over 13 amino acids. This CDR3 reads CASSQQEHYGYTF. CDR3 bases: TGTGCCAGCAGTCAACAGGAACACTATGGCTACACCTTC.

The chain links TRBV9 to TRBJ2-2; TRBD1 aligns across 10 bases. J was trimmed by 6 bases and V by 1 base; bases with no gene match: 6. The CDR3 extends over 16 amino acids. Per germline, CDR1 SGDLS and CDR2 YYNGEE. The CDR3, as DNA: TGTGCCAGCAGCGTATTTCGACAGGGGGCATCCGGGGAGCTGTTTTTT. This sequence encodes CASSVFRQGASGELFF.

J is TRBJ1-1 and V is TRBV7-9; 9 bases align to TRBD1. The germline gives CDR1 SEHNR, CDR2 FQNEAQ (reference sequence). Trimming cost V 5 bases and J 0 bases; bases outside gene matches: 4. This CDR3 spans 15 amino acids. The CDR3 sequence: CASSPDRGMNTEAFF. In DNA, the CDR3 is TGTGCCAGCAGCCCCGACAGGGGGATGAACACTGAAGCTTTCTTT.

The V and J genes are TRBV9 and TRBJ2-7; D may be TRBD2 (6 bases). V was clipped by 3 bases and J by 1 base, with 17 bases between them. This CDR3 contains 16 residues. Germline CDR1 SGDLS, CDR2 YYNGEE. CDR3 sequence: CASSARPGTGSYEQYF. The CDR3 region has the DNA TGTGCCAGCAGCGCCCGCCCCGGGACTGGATCCTACGAGCAGTACTTC.

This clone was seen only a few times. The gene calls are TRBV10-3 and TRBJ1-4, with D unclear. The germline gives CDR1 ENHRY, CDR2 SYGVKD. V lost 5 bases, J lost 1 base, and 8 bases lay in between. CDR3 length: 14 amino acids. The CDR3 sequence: CAISRAETNEKLFF. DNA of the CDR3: TGTGCCATCAGTAGGGCAGAAACTAATGAAAAACTGTTTTTT.

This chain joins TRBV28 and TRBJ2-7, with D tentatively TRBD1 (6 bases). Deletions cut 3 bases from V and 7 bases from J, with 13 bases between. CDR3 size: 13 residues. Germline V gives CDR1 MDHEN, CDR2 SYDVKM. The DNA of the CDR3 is TGTGCCAGCAGTTTGCCAGGGGCGCGGGAGCAGTACTTC. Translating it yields CASSLPGAREQYF.

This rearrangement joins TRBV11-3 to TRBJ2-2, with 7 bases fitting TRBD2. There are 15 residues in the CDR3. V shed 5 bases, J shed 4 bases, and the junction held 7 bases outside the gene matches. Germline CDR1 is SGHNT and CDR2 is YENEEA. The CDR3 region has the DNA TGTGCCAGCAGCCGGGGGAGGGGCGGCACCGGGGAGCTGTTTTTT. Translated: CASSRGRGGTGELFF.

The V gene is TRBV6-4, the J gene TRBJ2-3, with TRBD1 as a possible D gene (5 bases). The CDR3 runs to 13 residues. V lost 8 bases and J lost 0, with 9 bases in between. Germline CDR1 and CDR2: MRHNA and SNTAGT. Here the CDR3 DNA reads TGTGCCAGCGGGGCGACTAGCACAGATACGCAGTATTTT. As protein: CASGATSTDTQYF.

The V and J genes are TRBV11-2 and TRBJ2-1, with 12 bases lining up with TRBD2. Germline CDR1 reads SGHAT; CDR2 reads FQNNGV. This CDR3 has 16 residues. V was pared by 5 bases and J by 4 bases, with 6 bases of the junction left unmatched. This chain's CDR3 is CASSPRTSGIYNEQFF. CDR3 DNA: TGTGCCAGCAGCCCTCGGACTAGCGGGATATACAATGAGCAGTTCTTC.

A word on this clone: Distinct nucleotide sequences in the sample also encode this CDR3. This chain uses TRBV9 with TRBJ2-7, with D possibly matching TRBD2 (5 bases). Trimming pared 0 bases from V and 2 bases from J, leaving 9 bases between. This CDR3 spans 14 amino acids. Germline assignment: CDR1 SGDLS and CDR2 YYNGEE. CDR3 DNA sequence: TGTGCCAGCAGCGTAGGAAGCGGAACCTACGAGCAGTACTTC. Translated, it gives CASSVGSGTYEQYF.

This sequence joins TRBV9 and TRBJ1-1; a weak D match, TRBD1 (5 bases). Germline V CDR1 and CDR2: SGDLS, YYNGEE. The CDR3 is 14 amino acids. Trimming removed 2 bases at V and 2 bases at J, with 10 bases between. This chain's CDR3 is CASSVDSHNTEAFF. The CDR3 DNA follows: TGTGCCAGCAGCGTCGACAGTCACAACACTGAAGCTTTCTTT. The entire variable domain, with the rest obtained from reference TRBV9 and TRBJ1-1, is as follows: DSGVTQTPKHLITATGQRVTLRCSPRSGDLSVYWYQQSLDQGLQFLIQYYNGEERAKGNILERFSAQQFPDLHSELNLSSLELGDSALYFCASSVDSHNTEAFFGQGTRLTVV.

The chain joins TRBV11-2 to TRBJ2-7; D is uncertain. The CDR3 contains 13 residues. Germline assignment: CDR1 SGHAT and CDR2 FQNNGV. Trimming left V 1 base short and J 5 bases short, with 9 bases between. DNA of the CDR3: TGTGCCAGCAGCTTAGGGGCCAAGGACGAGCAGTACTTC. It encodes CASSLGAKDEQYF.

CDR3 nucleotide sequence: TGCGCCAGCATGGACGCCTACAATGAGCAGTTCTTC. Its protein is CASMDAYNEQFF. This chain connects TRBV5-1 to TRBJ2-1; D is ambiguous. Trimming cost V 6 bases and J 2 bases, with 6 bases left between them. The CDR3 totals 12 residues. Germline CDR1 is SGHRS and CDR2 is YFSETQ.

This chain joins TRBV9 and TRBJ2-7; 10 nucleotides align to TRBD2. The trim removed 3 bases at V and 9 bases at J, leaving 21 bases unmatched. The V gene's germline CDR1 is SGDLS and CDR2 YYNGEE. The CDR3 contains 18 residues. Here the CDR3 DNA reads TGTGCCAGCAGCGAGGGTCGGGCTAGCGGGAGCCGGGAGGAGGGGCAGTACTTC. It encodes CASSEGRASGSREEGQYF.